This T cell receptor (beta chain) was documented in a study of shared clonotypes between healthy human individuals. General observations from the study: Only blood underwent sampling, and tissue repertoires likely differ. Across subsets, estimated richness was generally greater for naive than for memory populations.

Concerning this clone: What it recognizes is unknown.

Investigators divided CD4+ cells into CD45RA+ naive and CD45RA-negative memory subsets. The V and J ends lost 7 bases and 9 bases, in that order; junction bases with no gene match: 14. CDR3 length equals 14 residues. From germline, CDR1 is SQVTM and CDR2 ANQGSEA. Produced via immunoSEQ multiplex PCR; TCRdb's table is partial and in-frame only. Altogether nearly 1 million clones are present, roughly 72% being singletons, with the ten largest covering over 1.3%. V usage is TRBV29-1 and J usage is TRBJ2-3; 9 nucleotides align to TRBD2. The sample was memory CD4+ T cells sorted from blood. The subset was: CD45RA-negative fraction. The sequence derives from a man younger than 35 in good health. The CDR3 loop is CSGSGKRGDWTQYF. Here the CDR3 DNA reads TGCAGCGGTTCAGGGAAGCGGGGGGATTGGACGCAGTATTTT.